This TCR beta chain was captured in a study of pediatric ulcerative colitis. Study observations and caveats: Clonal expansions reduced rectal repertoire diversity in acute severe colitis. Substantially fewer templates came from a couple of patients' blood samples.

Using immunoSEQ multiplex PCR, the repertoire was profiled, and TCRdb retains in-frame clones only, with some absent. The table lists around 4,700 clones, around nine tenths of them singletons. As to this clone: Its antigen remains unknown.

Trimming removed 2 bases from V and 5 bases from J, with 12 bases in between. The CDR3 is made up of 14 amino acids. The germline V gene encodes CDR1 SGHRS and CDR2 YFSETQ. The J gene is TRBJ2-3, the V gene TRBV5-1; D may be TRBD1 or TRBD2 (5 bases each). This receptor was taken from a boy younger than 18 who was a control in a study of pediatric ulcerative colitis. Material for sequencing was blood. This CDR3 reads CASSFQGAGDTQYF. The CDR3 DNA sequence: TGCGCCAGCAGCTTTCAGGGCGCGGGAGATACGCAGTATTTT.